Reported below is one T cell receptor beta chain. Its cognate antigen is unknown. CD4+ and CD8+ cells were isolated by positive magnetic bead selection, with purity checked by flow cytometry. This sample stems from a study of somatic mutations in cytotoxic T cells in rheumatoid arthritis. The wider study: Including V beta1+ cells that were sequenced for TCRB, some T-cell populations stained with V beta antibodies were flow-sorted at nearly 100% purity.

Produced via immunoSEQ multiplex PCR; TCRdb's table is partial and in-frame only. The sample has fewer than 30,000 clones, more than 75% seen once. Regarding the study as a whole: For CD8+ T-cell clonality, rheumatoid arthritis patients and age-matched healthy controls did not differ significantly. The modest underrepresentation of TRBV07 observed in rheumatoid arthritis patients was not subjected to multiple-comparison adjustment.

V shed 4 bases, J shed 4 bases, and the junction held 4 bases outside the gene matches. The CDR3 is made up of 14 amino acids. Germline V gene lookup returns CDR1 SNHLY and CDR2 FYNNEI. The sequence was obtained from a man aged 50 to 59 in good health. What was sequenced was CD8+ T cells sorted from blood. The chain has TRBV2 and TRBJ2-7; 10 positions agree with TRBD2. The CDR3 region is CASSGTSGRYEQYF. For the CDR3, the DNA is TGTGCCAGCAGTGGGACTAGCGGAAGGTACGAGCAGTACTTC.